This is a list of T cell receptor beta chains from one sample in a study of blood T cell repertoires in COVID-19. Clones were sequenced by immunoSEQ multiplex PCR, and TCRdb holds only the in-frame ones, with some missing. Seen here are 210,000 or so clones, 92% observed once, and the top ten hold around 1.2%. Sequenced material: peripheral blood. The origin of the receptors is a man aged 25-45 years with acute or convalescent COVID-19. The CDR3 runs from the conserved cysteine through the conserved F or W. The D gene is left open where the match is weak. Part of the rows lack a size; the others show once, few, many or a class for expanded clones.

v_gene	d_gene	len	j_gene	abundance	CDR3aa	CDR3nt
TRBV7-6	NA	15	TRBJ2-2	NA	CASSLAPGDTGELFF	TGTGCCAGCAGCTTAGCTCCCGGAGACACCGGGGAGCTGTTTTTT
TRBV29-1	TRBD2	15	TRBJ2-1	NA	CSVEDQGLVLDEQFF	TGCAGCGTTGAAGACCAGGGACTAGTTTTAGATGAGCAGTTCTTC
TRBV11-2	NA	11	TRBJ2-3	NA	CASSFQDTQYF	TGTGCCAGCAGCTTCCAAGATACGCAGTATTTT
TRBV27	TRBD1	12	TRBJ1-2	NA	CASRKDRGGYTF	TGTGCCAGCAGGAAGGACAGGGGAGGCTACACCTTC
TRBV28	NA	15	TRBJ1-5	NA	CVSGPRGAGVQPQHF	TGTGTCAGCGGACCACGGGGCGCAGGGGTCCAGCCCCAGCATTTT
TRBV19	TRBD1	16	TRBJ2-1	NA	CASRRGGLSSYNEQFF	TGTGCCAGTAGAAGAGGGGGCCTGAGCTCCTACAATGAGCAGTTCTTC
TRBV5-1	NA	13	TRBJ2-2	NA	CASSPLVDGELFF	TGCGCCAGCAGCCCCTTAGTTGACGGGGAGCTGTTTTTT
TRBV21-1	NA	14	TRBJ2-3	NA	CASSKGLAGGTQYF	TGTGCCAGCAGCAAGGGACTAGCGGGGGGGACGCAGTATTTT
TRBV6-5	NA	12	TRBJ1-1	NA	CASSRGNTEAFF	TGTGCCAGCAGCCGAGGGAACACTGAAGCTTTCTTT
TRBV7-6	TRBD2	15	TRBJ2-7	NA	CASSLAAGGPYEQYF	TGTGCCAGCAGCTTAGCGGCGGGAGGGCCCTACGAGCAGTACTTC
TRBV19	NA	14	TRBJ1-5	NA	CASSPQISNQPQHF	TGTGCCAGTAGCCCACAGATTAGCAATCAGCCCCAGCATTTT
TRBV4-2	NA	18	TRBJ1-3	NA	CASSQDKGSAGARNTIYF	TGTGCCAGCAGCCAAGATAAAGGATCGGCAGGGGCAAGAAACACCATATATTTT
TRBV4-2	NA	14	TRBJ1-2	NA	CASSPAGGNYGYTF	TGTGCCAGCAGCCCAGCGGGAGGCAACTATGGCTACACCTTC
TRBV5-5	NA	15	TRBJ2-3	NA	CASSLPPPGADTQYF	TGTGCCAGCAGCTTGCCGCCTCCAGGGGCAGATACGCAGTATTTT
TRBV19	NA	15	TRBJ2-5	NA	CASSAGQTYQETQYF	TGTGCCAGTAGTGCGGGACAGACGTACCAAGAGACCCAGTACTTC
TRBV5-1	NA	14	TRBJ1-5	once	CASSLAGSPAPQHF	TGCGCCAGCAGCTTGGCAGGGTCTCCGGCACCCCAGCATTTT
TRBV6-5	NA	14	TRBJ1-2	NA	CASSAVTGNYGYTF	TGTGCCAGCAGCGCAGTGACAGGCAACTATGGCTACACCTTC
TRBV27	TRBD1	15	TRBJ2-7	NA	CASRETGAGSYEQYF	TGTGCCAGCCGGGAGACAGGGGCGGGCTCCTACGAGCAGTACTTC
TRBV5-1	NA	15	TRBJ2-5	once	CASSRRSGTQETQYF	TGCGCCAGCAGTCGGCGAAGCGGAACACAAGAGACCCAGTACTTC
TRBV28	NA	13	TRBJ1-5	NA	CASSRQYNQPQHF	TGTGCCAGCAGTCGACAGTACAATCAGCCCCAGCATTTT
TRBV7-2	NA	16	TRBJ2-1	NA	CASSLSFASSYNEQFF	TGTGCCAGCAGCCTAAGCTTCGCAAGCTCCTACAATGAGCAGTTCTTC
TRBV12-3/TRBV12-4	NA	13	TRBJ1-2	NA	CASSLAGGYGYTF	TGTGCCAGCAGTTTAGCAGGGGGCTATGGCTACACCTTC